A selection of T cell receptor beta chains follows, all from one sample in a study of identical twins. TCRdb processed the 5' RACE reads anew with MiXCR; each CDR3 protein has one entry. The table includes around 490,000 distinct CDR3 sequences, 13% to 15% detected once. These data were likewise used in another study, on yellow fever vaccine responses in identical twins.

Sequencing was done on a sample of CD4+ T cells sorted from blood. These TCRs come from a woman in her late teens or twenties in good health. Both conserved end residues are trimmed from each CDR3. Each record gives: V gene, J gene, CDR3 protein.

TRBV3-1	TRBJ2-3	ASPLPGGPSTDTQY
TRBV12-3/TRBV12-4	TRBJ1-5	ASSLLWEVQPQH
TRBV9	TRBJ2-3	ASSVTGLPDTQY
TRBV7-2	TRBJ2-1	ASSPDRRANNEQF
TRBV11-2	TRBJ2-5	ASSTRTSGGWETQY
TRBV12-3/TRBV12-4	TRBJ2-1	ASSFRKLAFAYNEQF
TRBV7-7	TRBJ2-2	ASSPGTSDTGELF
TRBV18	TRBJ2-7	ASSRVGGSGTYEQY
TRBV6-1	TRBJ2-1	ASSRSGGNYNEQF
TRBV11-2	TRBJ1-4	ASTHLFGDRASKKLF
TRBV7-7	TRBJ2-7	ASSLEGRASEQY
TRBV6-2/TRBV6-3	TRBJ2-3	ASRTTDTQY
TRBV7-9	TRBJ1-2	ASSLTGANYGYT
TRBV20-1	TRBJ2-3	SADQAGGSTDTQY
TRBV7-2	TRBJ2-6	ASSLALILGGISGANVLT
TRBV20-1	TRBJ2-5	SARAGQTQETQY
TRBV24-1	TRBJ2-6	ATRTGGMANVLT
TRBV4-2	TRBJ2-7	ASSQEYNSLDYEQY
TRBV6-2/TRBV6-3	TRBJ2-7	ASRQEIRDEQY
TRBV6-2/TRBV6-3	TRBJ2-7	ASRTAGAGDKQY
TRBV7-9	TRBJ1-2	ASSFRGDYGYT
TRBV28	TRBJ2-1	ASWGDYPKPFSYNEQF
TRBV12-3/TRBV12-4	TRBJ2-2	ASSPRGTSTGELF
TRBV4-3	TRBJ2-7	ASSQEIGWEQY
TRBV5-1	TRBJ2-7	ASSPRQDSYEQY
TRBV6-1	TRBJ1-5	ATRGGGNLQPQH
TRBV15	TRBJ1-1	ATSRGFVVAEAF
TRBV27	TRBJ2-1	ASRYGVINEQF